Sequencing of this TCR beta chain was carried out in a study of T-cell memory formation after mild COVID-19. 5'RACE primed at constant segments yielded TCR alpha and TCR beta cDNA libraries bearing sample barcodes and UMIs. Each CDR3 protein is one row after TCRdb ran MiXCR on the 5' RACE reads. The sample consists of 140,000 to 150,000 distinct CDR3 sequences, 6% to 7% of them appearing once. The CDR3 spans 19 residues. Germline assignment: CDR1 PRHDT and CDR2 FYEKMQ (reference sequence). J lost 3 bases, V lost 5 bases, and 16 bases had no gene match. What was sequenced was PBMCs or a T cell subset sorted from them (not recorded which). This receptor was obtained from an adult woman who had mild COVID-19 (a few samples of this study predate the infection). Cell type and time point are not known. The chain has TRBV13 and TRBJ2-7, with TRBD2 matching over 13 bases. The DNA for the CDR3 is TGTGCCAGCAGCCCCCGCCTACTAGCGGGAGGGCCGAAGAGCTACGAGCAGTACTTC. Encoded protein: CASSPRLLAGGPKSYEQYF.